The entry that follows covers one T cell receptor beta chain sequence. This sample was taken from a study of PD-1 blockade in classical Hodgkin lymphoma. Time point indicated: cycle 4 day 1 (C4D1), after 6 weeks of nivolumab. There was relapse after autologous stem cell transplantation in every patient, and there was variation in brentuximab vedotin exposure. CDR3 size: 15 residues. Profiled with immunoSEQ multiplex PCR; TCRdb holds only in-frame clones, not every one. In the table there are fewer than 100,000 clones, 93% of which are singletons. The sequence came from a human donor with classical Hodgkin lymphoma. The chain links TRBV21-1 to TRBJ2-7; TRBD1 reflects the table's D call only, with no check against the DNA. TRBV21-1 is a pseudogene locus. The material sequenced was peripheral blood mononuclear cells (PBMCs), taken before the fourth cycle of nivolumab. The CDR3 nucleotides read TGTGCCAGCAGCAAATCCGGGACAGGCCGCTACGAGCAGTACTTC. It translates to CASSKSGTGRYEQYF.